Listed here is a single TCR beta chain. No antigen is known for it. This sample stems from a study of cytotoxic CD8 clonotypes in ibrutinib-treated CLL. The CDR3 loop spans 13 amino acids. The V end lost 0 bases, the J end lost 11 bases, and 14 bases lay between the germline ends. Germline-derived CDR1 and CDR2 are SGHRS and YFSETQ. TCRdb's table, derived via immunoSEQ multiplex PCR, lists solely in-frame clones and lacks some. The repertoire holds 200,000 to 250,000 clones, roughly three quarters seen once, with roughly an eighth in the top ten. General observations from the study: Sustained-remission and progressing patients had unequal sampling times. The study found public clonotypes uncommon, contracting or stable on treatment.

Sequenced here: PBMCs, sampled after 12 months of ibrutinib treatment. The gene calls are TRBV5-1 and TRBJ1-2; no definite D call. The clonotype originates from a human donor with chronic lymphocytic leukemia. This CDR3 reads CASSLAGVGEYTF. CDR3 nucleotides: TGCGCCAGCAGCTTGGCCGGGGTGGGCGAGTACACCTTC.